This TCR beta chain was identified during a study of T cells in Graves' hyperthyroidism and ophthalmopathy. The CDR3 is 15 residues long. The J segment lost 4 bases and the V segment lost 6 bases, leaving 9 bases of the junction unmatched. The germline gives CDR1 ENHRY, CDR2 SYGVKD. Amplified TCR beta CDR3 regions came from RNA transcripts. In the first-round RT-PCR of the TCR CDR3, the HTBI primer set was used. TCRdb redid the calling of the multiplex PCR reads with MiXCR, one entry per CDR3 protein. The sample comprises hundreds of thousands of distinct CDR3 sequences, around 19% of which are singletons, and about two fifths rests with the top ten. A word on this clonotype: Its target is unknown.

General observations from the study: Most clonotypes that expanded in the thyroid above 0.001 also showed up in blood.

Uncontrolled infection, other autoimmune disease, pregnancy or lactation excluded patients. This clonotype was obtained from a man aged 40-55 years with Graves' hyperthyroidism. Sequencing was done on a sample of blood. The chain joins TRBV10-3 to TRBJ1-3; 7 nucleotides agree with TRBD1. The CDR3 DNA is TGTGCCATCAGCTACGGACAGGTGGAGGGAAACACCATATATTTT. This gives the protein CAISYGQVEGNTIYF.